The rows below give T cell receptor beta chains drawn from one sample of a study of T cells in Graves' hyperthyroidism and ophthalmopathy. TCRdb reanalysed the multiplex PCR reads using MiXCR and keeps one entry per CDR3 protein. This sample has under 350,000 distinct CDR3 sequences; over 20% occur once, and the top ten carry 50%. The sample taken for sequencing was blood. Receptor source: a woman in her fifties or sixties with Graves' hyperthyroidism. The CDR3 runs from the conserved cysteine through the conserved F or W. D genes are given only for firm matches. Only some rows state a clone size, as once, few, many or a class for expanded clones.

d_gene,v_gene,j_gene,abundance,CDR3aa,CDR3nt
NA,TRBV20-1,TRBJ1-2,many,CSARGGGNYGYTF,TGCAGTGCTAGAGGTGGCGGAAACTATGGCTACACCTTC
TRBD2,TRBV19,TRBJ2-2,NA,CASSRSGVNTGELFF,TGTGCCAGTAGTAGGAGCGGGGTAAACACCGGGGAGCTGTTTTTT
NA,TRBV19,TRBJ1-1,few,CAIKTAMNTEAFF,TGTGCCATTAAGACAGCGATGAACACTGAAGCTTTCTTT
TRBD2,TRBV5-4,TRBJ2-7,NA,CASSWGGFQDEQYF,TGTGCCAGCAGCTGGGGGGGATTCCAGGACGAGCAGTACTTC
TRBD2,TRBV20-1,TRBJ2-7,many,CSARTSGRSYEQYF,TGCAGTGCTAGAACTAGCGGGAGATCCTACGAGCAGTACTTC
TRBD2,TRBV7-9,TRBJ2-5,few,CASSLRASGDLRTQYF,TGTGCCAGCAGCTTACGGGCTAGCGGAGACCTCAGGACCCAGTACTTC
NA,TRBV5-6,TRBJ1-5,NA,CASSTGRINQPQHF,TGTGCCAGTAGTACGGGACGGATCAATCAGCCCCAGCATTTT
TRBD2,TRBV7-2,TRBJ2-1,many,CASSLGGTTIYNEQFF,TGTGCCAGCAGCTTAGGTGGGACTACTATTTACAATGAGCAGTTCTTC
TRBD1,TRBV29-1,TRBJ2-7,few,CSVRFKGGVSSYEQYF,TGCAGCGTGCGATTTAAAGGGGGCGTTAGCTCCTACGAGCAGTACTTC
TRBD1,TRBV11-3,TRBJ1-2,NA,CASSQGTAVYGHTF,TGTGCCAGCAGCCAAGGGACAGCGGTCTATGGCCACACCTTC
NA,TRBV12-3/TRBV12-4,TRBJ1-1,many,CASSLIQNTEAFF,TGTGCCAGCAGTCTAATCCAGAACACTGAAGCTTTCTTT
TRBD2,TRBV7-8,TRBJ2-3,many,CASSQPSAGGADTQYF,TGTGCCAGCAGCCAACCGAGTGCGGGGGGCGCAGATACGCAGTATTTT
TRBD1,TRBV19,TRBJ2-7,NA,CASGTGQGPYEQYF,TGTGCCAGTGGGACAGGGCAGGGCCCCTACGAGCAGTACTTC
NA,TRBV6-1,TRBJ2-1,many,CASSDPFSEQFF,TGTGCCAGCAGTGACCCTTTCAGTGAGCAGTTCTTC
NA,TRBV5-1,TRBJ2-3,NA,CASSLTPGTDTQYF,TGCGCCAGCAGCTTGACCCCCGGCACAGATACGCAGTATTTT
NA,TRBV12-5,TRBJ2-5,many,CARSRAAIQETQYF,TGTGCTAGGAGCAGGGCAGCTATCCAAGAGACCCAGTACTTC